This entry lists 19 T cell receptor beta chains sequenced from one sample in a study of cytomegalovirus exposure and HLA in healthy donors. The PCR was carried out with 60 Vbeta primers and 13 Jbeta primers. Assay: immunoSEQ multiplex PCR; the TCRdb copy retains only in-frame clones and omits some. The sample records some 130,000 clones, around 73% being singletons. The specimen sequenced was PBMCs. These receptors were taken from a female donor in good health and CMV-seronegative.

The J gene is TRBJ2-2, the V gene TRBV18, with D tentatively TRBD2 (5 bases). V dropped 5 bases and J dropped 5 bases, with 12 bases sitting between them. The CDR3 is 14 amino acids. Per the germline V gene, CDR1 is KGHSH and CDR2 is LQKENI. In DNA, the CDR3 is TGTGCCAGCTCATGGAACTCGGGAACCGGGGAGCTGTTTTTT. Amino acids: CASSWNSGTGELFF.

The chain has TRBV6-5 and TRBJ1-4, with 9 bases fitting TRBD1. Germline V gene data show CDR1 as MNHEY and CDR2 as SVGAGI. With V trimmed by 10 bases and J by 10 bases, 10 bases remained unmatched. CDR3 size: 13 residues. CDR3 residues: CATAGTGIAKLFF. DNA of the CDR3: TGTGCCACCGCCGGGACAGGGATCGCAAAACTGTTTTTT.

CDR3 nucleotide sequence: TGTGCCAGCCCACCGTCTAGCGGGAGGGCAGGCAATGAGCAGTTCTTC. It yields the protein CASPPSSGRAGNEQFF. This rearrangement joins TRBV28 to TRBJ2-1, with 12 bases that match TRBD2. The ends lost 8 bases at V and 6 bases at J; junction bases unmatched: 11. The CDR3 totals 16 residues. CDR1 and CDR2 from the germline V gene are MDHEN and SYDVKM.

The chain carries TRBV28 and TRBJ1-1; D may be TRBD1 (5 bases). CDR3 size: 17 residues. V dropped 3 bases and J dropped 0 bases, with 17 bases sitting between them. Germline V lookup: CDR1 MDHEN, CDR2 SYDVKM. CDR3 sequence (DNA): TGTGCCAGCAGTTTTTGGGCAAGGGGTGCCATGAACACTGAAGCTTTCTTT. Its translation is CASSFWARGAMNTEAFF.

J is TRBJ2-1 and V is TRBV9; D is uncertain. There are 14 residues in the CDR3. V was cut by 0 bases and J by 9 bases, with 13 bases left in between. Looked up from germline, CDR1 is SGDLS and CDR2 is YYNGEE. The CDR3 bases are TGTGCCAGCAGCGTAGGGCAGGCCTATAGTGAGCAGTTCTTC. It specifies CASSVGQAYSEQFF.

The V and J genes are TRBV28 and TRBJ2-5; possible D gene TRBD1, 6 bases. Germline CDR1 reads MDHEN; CDR2 reads SYDVKM. Trimming removed 1 base at V and 1 base at J, with 13 bases between. This CDR3 is 16 amino acids long. CDR3 in amino acids: CASSLYWGQTQETQYF. CDR3 sequence (DNA): TGTGCCAGCAGTTTATATTGGGGGCAAACCCAAGAGACCCAGTACTTC.

This clone has just a few counts. The chain employs TRBV21-1 and TRBJ2-7; the table's D call of TRBD1 was not tested on the DNA. TRBV21-1 is an annotated pseudogene. The CDR3 length is 18 residues. The CDR3 DNA reads as TGTGCCAGCACTTCCCCAAGGTTCCGGGACAGGGGGTTCTACGAGCAGTACTTC. Translation: CASTSPRFRDRGFYEQYF.

The chain combines TRBV7-2 with TRBJ1-1; no clear D. With 7 bases removed from V and 4 bases from J, the gap between germline ends came to 13 bases. This CDR3 contains 13 residues. CDR1 SGHTA and CDR2 FQGNSA come from the germline V gene. As DNA, the CDR3 is TGTGCCAGCACGATCCGGGGAAGCACTGAAGCTTTCTTT. Its protein product is CASTIRGSTEAFF.

This rearrangement joins TRBV19 to TRBJ1-5, with D perhaps TRBD1 (6 bases). Germline V CDR1 and CDR2: LNHDA, SQIVND (reference sequence). The CDR3 is 17 amino acids. V was trimmed by 4 bases and J by 1 base, leaving 17 bases between them. DNA for the CDR3: TGTGCCAGTAGTACTATCGAAATTGGGGGCAGCAATCAGCCCCAGCATTTT. Translation: CASSTIEIGGSNQPQHF.

V is TRBV7-9 and J is TRBJ2-7; 11 positions match TRBD2. The junction had 6 bases not matched to a gene; V was cut back by 3 bases and J by 2 bases. The CDR3 runs to 16 residues. Germline-derived CDR1 and CDR2 are SEHNR and FQNEAQ (reference sequence). The CDR3 loop is CASSLTSGNTPYEQYF. The CDR3 nucleotides read TGTGCCAGCAGCTTGACTAGCGGGAATACCCCCTACGAGCAGTACTTC. The whole variable domain, remainder taken from reference TRBV7-9 and TRBJ2-7, is DTGVSQNPRHKITKRGQNVTFRCDPISEHNRLYWYRQTLGQGPEFLTYFQNEAQLEKSRLLSDRFSAERPKGSFSTLEIQRTEQGDSAMYLCASSLTSGNTPYEQYFGPGTRLTVT.

The chain combines TRBV5-4 with TRBJ2-1; D may be TRBD2 (6 bases). Looked up from germline, CDR1 is SGHNT and CDR2 is YYREEE (reference sequence). The CDR3 is 16 residues long. Trimming pared 0 bases from V and 1 base from J, leaving 11 bases between. The CDR3 spells CASSLEGSGSYNEQFF. The CDR3 DNA is TGTGCCAGCAGCTTGGAAGGTAGCGGTTCCTACAATGAGCAGTTCTTC.

The genes are TRBV4-3 and TRBJ2-1, with TRBD2 matching 8 bases. Germline loops: CDR1 LGHNA, CDR2 YSLEER. This CDR3 has 17 amino acids. J gave up 3 bases and V 0 bases, and 7 bases lay outside the gene matches. CDR3 loop: CASSQDGLAGGYNEQFF. The CDR3 DNA is TGCGCCAGCAGCCAAGATGGACTGGCGGGGGGCTACAATGAGCAGTTCTTC.

V and J are TRBV18 and TRBJ2-7, with a tentative D call TRBD1 (5 bases). The V gene's germline CDR1 is KGHSH and CDR2 LQKENI. This CDR3 has 15 residues. The germline V and J ends were trimmed by 6 bases and 2 bases, with 17 bases remaining between them. The CDR3 DNA follows: TGTGCCAGCTCTTTGGGGCCCACGACCACCTACGAGCAGTACTTC. Translated: CASSLGPTTTYEQYF.

The V and J genes are TRBV6-5 and TRBJ2-7; 11 nucleotides match TRBD2. After removal of 0 bases from V and 5 bases from J, the junction contained 6 bases not matched to a gene. Germline-derived CDR1 and CDR2 are MNHEY and SVGAGI. The CDR3 runs to 16 residues. Here the CDR3 reads CASSYSLSGRAHEQYF. The CDR3 nucleotides are TGTGCCAGCAGTTACTCCCTTAGCGGGAGGGCCCACGAGCAGTACTTC.

V gene TRBV27 combines with J gene TRBJ2-5, with 8 bases that match TRBD1. Germline lookup yields CDR1 MNHEY and CDR2 SMNVEV (reference sequence). The CDR3 is 12 residues long. Trimming removed 8 bases from V and 4 bases from J; junction bases left unmatched: 3. The CDR3: CASGQGGETQYF. Written as DNA, the CDR3 is TGTGCCAGCGGACAGGGTGGAGAGACCCAGTACTTC.

The rearrangement joins TRBV7-8 to TRBJ2-2; TRBD2 agrees at 7 bases. The V segment lost 5 bases and the J segment 1 base; nucleotides outside the gene matches: 10. Germline CDR1 and CDR2: SGHVS and FQNEAQ. The CDR3 loop spans 17 amino acids. CDR3 DNA: TGTGCCAGCAGCAGAGTAGCGGGTGGCGTGAACACCGGGGAGCTGTTTTTT. It yields the protein CASSRVAGGVNTGELFF.

The V and J genes are TRBV28 and TRBJ2-1; 7 bases line up with TRBD2. The CDR3 has 14 residues. Germline V gene sequence: CDR1 MDHEN, CDR2 SYDVKM. V lost 6 bases and J lost 5; bases outside the gene matches: 7. CDR3 in DNA: TGTGCCAGCAGCCCGACGGGGGGAGACAATGAGCAGTTCTTC. Translating it yields CASSPTGGDNEQFF. The full variable domain, its missing parts supplied by reference TRBV28 and TRBJ2-1, is DVKVTQSSRYLVKRTGEKVFLECVQDMDHENMFWYRQDPGLGLRLIYFSYDVKMKEKGDIPEGYSVSREKKERFSLILESASTNQTSMYLCASSPTGGDNEQFFGPGTRLTVL.

The rearrangement links TRBV7-2 to TRBJ2-3; 14 nucleotides match TRBD2. V lost 5 bases and J lost 2; bases outside the gene matches: 9. The germline CDR1 and CDR2 sequences are SGHTA and FQGNSA. This CDR3 contains 18 residues. CDR3 amino acids: CASSIGLAGGIFTDTQYF. CDR3 nucleotides: TGTGCCAGCAGCATTGGACTAGCGGGAGGAATCTTCACAGATACGCAGTATTTT.

V usage is TRBV4-3 and J usage is TRBJ2-3, with 12 nucleotides matching TRBD2. The CDR3 loop spans 16 amino acids. Germline-derived CDR1 and CDR2 are LGHNA and YSLEER. V lost 3 bases, J lost 2 bases, and 3 bases stayed unmatched. The DNA of the CDR3 is TGCGCCAGCAGCCAGCTAGCGGGAGGGGTCACAGATACGCAGTATTTT. It translates to CASSQLAGGVTDTQYF.